This T cell receptor (beta chain) was recorded in a study of blood T cell repertoires in COVID-19. Study overall: Both acute and convalescent COVID-19 samples were obtained from the United States, Italy and Spain. In each case, the material was cDNA or gDNA derived from T cells, B-cell-depleted T cells, or PBMCs.

This table comes from immunoSEQ multiplex PCR, and its TCRdb copy is limited to in-frame clones, with some not included. The sample has tens of thousands of clones; 88% are singletons. Seattle patients were enrolled while actively infected and followed longitudinally. Germline CDR1 SGHNT, CDR2 YENEEA. The CDR3 extends over 15 amino acids. Trimming took off 3 bases at V and 7 bases at J, with 16 bases between the two ends. V usage is TRBV11-3 and J usage is TRBJ2-1, with a possible D match to TRBD2 (7 bases). Sequenced input: peripheral blood. This receptor was identified in a woman aged 60-75 years with COVID-19, enrolled during active disease. CDR3 sequence (DNA): TGTGCCAGCAGCTTGGGCGGGGGCGCGGGGAATGAGCAGTTCTTC. Its translation: CASSLGGGAGNEQFF.